These T cell receptor beta chains were read from a single sample in a study of cytomegalovirus exposure and HLA in healthy donors. Data came from immunoSEQ multiplex PCR; TCRdb stores just in-frame clones and leaves some out. The repertoire holds more than 85,000 clones, with about 63% as singletons. The sample was PBMCs. The receptors stem from a woman in her 30s in good health and CMV-seronegative. The CDR3 runs from the conserved cysteine through the conserved F or W. D genes are given only for firm matches. Some rows have no size entry. The others give once, few or many, or a class for an expanded clone.

size: -; D: -; V: TRBV7-2; J: TRBJ1-3; CDR3: CASSLEWERSSGNTIYF; DNA: TGTGCCAGCAGCTTAGAATGGGAGAGGAGCTCTGGAAACACCATATATTTT
size: -; D: TRBD2; V: TRBV5-1; J: TRBJ2-3; CDR3: CASAGALAGSDTQYF; DNA: TGCGCCAGCGCTGGCGCCCTAGCGGGGTCAGATACGCAGTATTTT
size: -; D: -; V: TRBV10-3; J: TRBJ2-7; CDR3: CAIREQGRVYEQYF; DNA: TGTGCCATCAGAGAACAGGGAAGGGTCTACGAGCAGTACTTC
size: -; D: -; V: TRBV7-6; J: TRBJ2-1; CDR3: CASSLTRTDEQFF; DNA: TGTGCCAGCAGCTTAACAAGGACTGATGAGCAGTTCTTC
size: few; D: -; V: TRBV19; J: TRBJ1-2; CDR3: CASSGSTTDAYGYTF; DNA: TGTGCCAGTAGTGGGTCGACAACTGACGCCTATGGCTACACCTTC
size: -; D: TRBD1; V: TRBV18; J: TRBJ1-2; CDR3: CASSRTGGASYGYTF; DNA: TGTGCCAGCTCACGAACAGGGGGCGCAAGCTATGGCTACACCTTC
size: -; D: TRBD2; V: TRBV28; J: TRBJ2-5; CDR3: CASLLAGGRYF; DNA: TGTGCCAGCCTCTTAGCGGGAGGGCGGTACTTC
size: -; D: TRBD1; V: TRBV5-1; J: TRBJ2-2; CDR3: CASSLVTTGGTGELFF; DNA: TGCGCCAGCAGCTTGGTGACGACAGGGGGGACCGGGGAGCTGTTTTTT
size: -; D: TRBD2; V: TRBV30; J: TRBJ2-7; CDR3: CAWSVGGSGYEQYF; DNA: TGTGCCTGGAGTGTGGGCGGGAGCGGCTACGAGCAGTACTTC
size: -; D: -; V: TRBV5-1; J: TRBJ2-3; CDR3: CASSLGLVSLADTQYF; DNA: TGCGCCAGCAGCTTGGGACTAGTCAGTCTAGCAGATACGCAGTATTTT
size: -; D: TRBD1; V: TRBV11-2; J: TRBJ1-1; CDR3: CASSLRQGNEAFF; DNA: TGTGCCAGCAGCTTAAGACAGGGCAATGAAGCTTTCTTT
size: once; D: -; V: TRBV2; J: TRBJ2-1; CDR3: CASSTGLVNEQFF; DNA: TGTGCCAGCAGTACGGGACTGGTAAATGAGCAGTTCTTC
size: -; D: -; V: TRBV30; J: TRBJ2-2; CDR3: CAWRPGGYSTGELFF; DNA: TGTGCCTGGAGGCCCGGTGGTTACTCCACCGGGGAGCTGTTTTTT
size: -; D: -; V: TRBV19; J: TRBJ1-1; CDR3: CASSMVGAEAFF; DNA: TGTGCCAGTAGTATGGTAGGGGCTGAAGCTTTCTTT